The T cell receptor beta chain described here comes from a study of Graves' ophthalmopathy and Graves' hyperthyroidism. Study at large: Peripheral blood was gathered at first diagnosis, ahead of any treatment whatsoever.

A volume of around 9.5 ml of fresh peripheral blood supplied the PBMCs. General observations from the study: The model predicted progression of ophthalmopathy with a sensitivity of roughly 71%, and its specificity was about 72%. Blood shared most expanded thyroid clonotypes above 0.001 frequency.

TCR beta CDR3 amplification used RNA transcripts. Following a first-round RT-PCR that used HTBI primers, a second-round multiplex PCR was carried out. One entry per CDR3 protein, called by TCRdb with MiXCR from the multiplex PCR reads. The sample lists hundreds of thousands of distinct CDR3 sequences, about 40% occurring once. Note on this clonotype: The antigen is unknown.

Per the germline V gene, CDR1 is SGHDT and CDR2 is YYEEEE. The CDR3 totals 17 residues. The V gene lost 0 bases and the J gene lost 5 bases, with 17 bases spanning the gap. The J gene is TRBJ1-4, the V gene TRBV5-6; D is uncertain. The receptor comes from an adult man with Graves' ophthalmopathy. Material for sequencing was peripheral blood. The CDR3 DNA follows: TGTGCCAGCAGCTTGGTTCTCCGCGGACGGAGAAATGAAAAACTGTTTTTT. Residues: CASSLVLRGRRNEKLFF.